The source of this T cell receptor beta chain is a study of a mutant IDH1 vaccine in newly diagnosed glioma. Overall study context: Following radiotherapy alone, or alongside temozolomide cycles, vaccination was started after an interval of 4-6 weeks. Patients arrived already treated with radiotherapy, temozolomide, or both, most having had both. Findings of the study overall: The authors found pseudoprogression apparently unrelated to changes in top peripheral T cell clonotypes.

Time point given: week 35, safety follow-up. Topical imiquimod was applied with each vaccine dose, which held 300 ug of mutant IDH1 20-mer peptide. As to this clone: The antigen is unknown.

Libraries were prepared by immunoSEQ multiplex PCR; TCRdb keeps only in-frame clonotypes and omits some of them. The sample lists 60,000 or so clones, under 90% seen once, with roughly 4% in the top ten. Germline V gene sequence: CDR1 SGHNT, CDR2 YENEEA. The CDR3 totals 15 residues. Deletions cut 0 bases from V and 7 bases from J, with 13 bases between. The rearrangement uses TRBV11-3 and TRBJ2-1; possible D gene TRBD1, 6 bases. This specimen consisted of PBMCs, obtained from a glioma patient whose treatment included an IDH1 peptide vaccine. This receptor was taken from a man in his thirties or forties with glioma. The CDR3 coding sequence is TGTGCCAGCAGCTTAGAGGGATTGCAGGGGAATGAGCAGTTCTTC. This translates into CASSLEGLQGNEQFF.